Listed here is a single T cell receptor (beta chain). Its specificity is not known. Sequencing targeted TCR beta in blood CD8+ and CD4+ T cells. Relapsing-remitting disease, either stable or active, was present in the multiple sclerosis controls, who were treatment-naive patients. TEMRA cells were FACS-enriched and CD8+ and CD4+ T cells negatively isolated. Germline V CDR1 and CDR2: SEHNR, FQNEAQ (reference sequence). The CDR3 has 14 amino acids. V lost 5 bases and J lost 5, with 10 bases in between. This entry is derived from a study of CD8 T cells in Susac syndrome. It was with random hexamers that about 0.45 to 1 ug RNA was reverse transcribed. TCRdb redid the calling of the immunoSEQ multiplex PCR reads with MiXCR, one entry per CDR3 protein. Among approximately 190,000 distinct CDR3 sequences listed, about 96% were seen once. Study-wide results and limits: The authors acknowledged that their TCR sequencing and HLA analysis involved a relatively small number of individuals.

The receptor was isolated from a human donor with multiple sclerosis. The chain carries TRBV7-9 and TRBJ1-6; D uncertain. The sequenced sample consisted of CD4+ T cells from PBMCs. CDR3 sequence (DNA): TGTGCCAGCAGCCAGGACCTAGATAATTCACCCCTCCACTTT. Protein: CASSQDLDNSPLHF.